This T cell receptor beta chain was captured in a study of response to subunit inactivated influenza vaccine. Whole-study results and caveats: New T cells are recruited in small numbers by each seasonal influenza vaccination, according to the authors' suggestion.

This clonotype was seen repeatedly, ten times or more. The target antigen is unknown. TCRdb recomputed calls from the RT-PCR reads with MiXCR, one row per CDR3 protein. The table shows over 400,000 distinct CDR3 sequences, with approximately 10% occurring only once. The germline V gene has CDR1 DFQATT and CDR2 SNEGSKA (reference sequence). Trimming at V came to 5 bases and at J to 5 bases, leaving 13 bases not matched to a gene. The CDR3 sequence is 15 residues long. V gene TRBV20-1 combines with J gene TRBJ2-7, with 9 bases that match TRBD1. The clonotype originates from a man aged 45-65 years who received an inactivated influenza vaccine. The sample here was PBMCs from blood, taken 45 days after vaccination. In DNA form, the CDR3 reads TGCAGTGCTGACAGGCCCGGGACAGGGAGAGACGAGCAGTACTTC. Translated: CSADRPGTGRDEQYF.